This T cell receptor (beta chain) was sequenced during a study of shared clonotypes between healthy human individuals. Study-level findings and limits: Some clonotypes were shared by all four sorted-subset donors, while others were not shared. The non-shared ones had lower generation probabilities than the shared ones. Shared clonotypes: about 4.6% naive CD4, around 3.5% naive CD8, 2.3% memory CD4, about 0.41% memory CD8.

Both subsets, CD45RA+ naive and CD45RA-negative memory, were split from the CD4+ cells. The assay was carried out at the deep level. Assay used: immunoSEQ multiplex PCR; TCRdb lists only in-frame clones, some missing. The sample lists approximately 1.5 million clones, roughly 98.5% occurring once. CDR1 and CDR2 (germline): SQVTM, ANQGSEA. The CDR3 spans 12 residues. Trimming removed 8 bases from V and 4 bases from J, with 14 bases in between. A remark on this clone: What it recognizes is unknown.

The material sequenced was naive CD4+ T cells sorted from blood. The subset: CD45RA+ positively selected. The rearrangement joins TRBV29-1 to TRBJ1-1; D is unclear. The TCR originated in a man aged 25-40 years in good health. The CDR3 nucleotides are TGCAGCACCCACCGGGCCTCCACTGAAGCTTTCTTT. This translates into CSTHRASTEAFF. Supplemented by reference TRBV29-1 and TRBJ1-1, the full variable domain reads SAVISQKPSRDICQRGTSLTIQCQVDSQVTMMFWYRQQPGQSLTLIATANQGSEATYESGFVIDKFPISRPNLTFSTLTVSNMSPEDSSIYLCSTHRASTEAFFGQGTRLTVV.